This T cell receptor beta chain was found in a study of cytomegalovirus exposure and HLA in healthy donors. Study background: Of roughly 400 genotyped donors, 65% to 85% clustered with self-reported Caucasian donors.

Comments on this clone: The antigen is undetermined.

Germline values: CDR1 MDHEN, CDR2 SYDVKM. Trimming cost V 7 bases and J 5 bases, with 18 bases left between them. This CDR3 has 14 residues. Study-level findings and limits: Follow-up analysis later connected one missense variant in DCLRE1C with trimming of TCR beta V- and J-genes. Reports showed the classifier diagnosing cytomegalovirus status with high specificity and sensitivity. A later analysis found common viral pathogens apparently linked to several of the most significant clusters.

Primers included in the PCR were 60 Vbeta and 13 Jbeta primers. The data were produced by immunoSEQ multiplex PCR, yet TCRdb's version contains in-frame clones alone and is incomplete. The repertoire holds more than 100,000 clones, with approximately 80% as singletons. Sequencing was performed on PBMCs. The gene calls are TRBV28 and TRBJ2-7; D is possibly TRBD2 (6 bases). The clonotype was recovered from a human donor in good health. DNA of the CDR3: TGTGCCAGCACCGCGGGAAAGCGTAACCACGAGCAGTACTTC. It specifies CASTAGKRNHEQYF.